This T cell receptor beta chain was observed in a study of CD8 T cells in ankylosing spondylitis (TCRdb year 2017). Regarding the research as a whole: The study set out to find disease-linked TCR variants by profiling T cell receptor beta repertoires in ankylosing spondylitis patients and healthy donors. The full study cohort was made up of 25 ankylosing spondylitis patients and 95 to 130 healthy donors. Peripheral blood was sampled, and synovial fluid was also collected from ankylosing spondylitis patients.

The research as a whole found: The disease-linked clones showed a CD8+ phenotype and occurred at relatively low frequencies in peripheral blood. The disease-linked clones were reported as significantly enriched in matched synovial fluid samples from ankylosing spondylitis patients. Blood from ankylosing spondylitis patients appeared to be characterized by a TCR beta motif made up of several highly homologous amino acid variants. Some TCR beta motif variants had previously been reported in synovial fluid and blood of reactive arthritis patients, which suggested common disease-initiation mechanisms.

Regarding this clonotype: Its target antigen remains unknown. The record has no base qualities; no much larger clone is one base away.

TCRdb records Illumina HiSeq 2500 as the sequencer. Quantitative 5'-RACE with molecular barcodes was the method used to prepare the TCR beta libraries. As for the original processing: To identify disease-linked TCR variants, a new computational method was used, one built on a probabilistic model of VDJ rearrangement. TCRdb's own reprocessing of the public reads used fastp at Q25 and MiXCR and kept productive beta chains. Each CDR3 protein gets just one entry, which takes the most common genes and DNA from the rows behind it. The V and J calls reflect TCRdb's pipeline rather than the authors' work. For this sample there are about 360,000 distinct CDR3 sequences; 20% appear just once. Jointly, the top ten make up around 13% of the sample. CDR1 and CDR2 are read off the germline V gene as LGHNA and YNFKEQ. Trimming removed 0 bases from V and 2 bases from J; the gene matches leave 7 bases unexplained. There are 16 amino acids in the CDR3, from cysteine to phenylalanine inclusive. The CDR3 DNA has 48 bases and is translated from base 1.

Sequenced input: blood, either unsorted or a sorted T cell fraction (not recorded which). This receptor chain uses TRBV4-2 and TRBJ2-7, and TRBD1 matches 7 of the central bases. This receptor was taken from a male donor with ankylosing spondylitis or in good health (not recorded which). The CDR3 is CASSQEGPGQPYEQYF. The nucleotide sequence reads TGTGCCAGCAGCCAAGAGGGGCCGGGACAGCCCTACGAGCAGTACTTC.